This T cell receptor (beta chain) was documented in a study of response to subunit inactivated influenza vaccine. Notes on the study in general: There was a suggestion from the authors that each seasonal influenza vaccination recruits few new T cells.

The junction had 9 bases not matched to a gene; V was cut back by 3 bases and J by 7 bases. The CDR3 covers 16 residues. Per germline, CDR1 LNHNV and CDR2 YYDKDF (reference sequence). A word on this clonotype: What it binds is not known.

TCRdb fed the RT-PCR reads into MiXCR, producing one record per CDR3 protein. Of hundreds of thousands of distinct CDR3 sequences listed, less than 20% were seen once; the top ten hold roughly 11%. The source is a man aged 45-65 years who received an inactivated influenza vaccine. The chain is built from TRBV15 and TRBJ2-1, with TRBD1 matching over 10 bases. The sample was PBMCs from blood, taken 5 days after vaccination. As DNA, the CDR3 is TGTGCCACCAGCAGCCCGGGACAGGGGATCGGGAATGAGCAGTTCTTC. Protein sequence: CATSSPGQGIGNEQFF.